Each of the 3 T cell receptor beta chains below was sequenced from the same sample in a study of T cell responses to AZD1222 COVID-19 vaccine (dated by TCRdb to 2020 to 2023). The time point label corresponds to: baseline before first vaccination. The library was generated by the immunoSEQ multiplex PCR assay. The source is immuneACCESS, and TCRdb retained only in-frame sequences with V and J called. Part of the clones is not carried over; for the studies checked, unresolved V genes explain less than half of this, and the remainder is unexplained. The table for this sample lists over 120,000 clones; roughly 91% of them were counted only once. The ten most abundant clones make up about 8.6% of the sample. Sequenced material: peripheral blood, taken on day 0 of AZD1222 vaccination. The receptor set was obtained from an adult in good health.

The chain combines TRBV6-5 with TRBJ2-7; 9 bases line up with TRBD2. V lost 6 bases, J lost 4 bases, and 10 bases stayed unmatched. Germline CDR1 and CDR2: MNHEY and SVGAGI. The CDR3 spans 15 residues. The CDR3 spells CASRVAGGLGYEQYF. CDR3 DNA sequence: TGTGCCAGCAGGGTGGCGGGGGGGCTAGGGTACGAGCAGTACTTC.

V gene TRBV19 combines with J gene TRBJ1-5; unclear D gene. This CDR3 comprises 14 residues. Germline CDR1 LNHDA, CDR2 SQIVND (reference sequence). V lost 4 bases and J lost 8, with 15 bases in between. CDR3 sequence reads: CASSKGARGEPQHF. The DNA of the CDR3 is TGTGCCAGTAGTAAAGGCGCAAGAGGAGAGCCCCAGCATTTT.

The sample holds a few counts of this clone. The genes are TRBV6-5 and TRBJ1-6, with D possibly TRBD1 on 6 matching bases. Germline CDR1 is MNHEY and CDR2 is SVGAGI. Trimming shortened V by 0 bases and J by 8 bases, and 14 bases separated the two germline ends. This CDR3 is 16 amino acids long. The CDR3 DNA reads TGTGCCAGCAGTTACTCGATGGCTACAGGGTATTCACCCCTCCACTTT. Its protein product is CASSYSMATGYSPLHF.